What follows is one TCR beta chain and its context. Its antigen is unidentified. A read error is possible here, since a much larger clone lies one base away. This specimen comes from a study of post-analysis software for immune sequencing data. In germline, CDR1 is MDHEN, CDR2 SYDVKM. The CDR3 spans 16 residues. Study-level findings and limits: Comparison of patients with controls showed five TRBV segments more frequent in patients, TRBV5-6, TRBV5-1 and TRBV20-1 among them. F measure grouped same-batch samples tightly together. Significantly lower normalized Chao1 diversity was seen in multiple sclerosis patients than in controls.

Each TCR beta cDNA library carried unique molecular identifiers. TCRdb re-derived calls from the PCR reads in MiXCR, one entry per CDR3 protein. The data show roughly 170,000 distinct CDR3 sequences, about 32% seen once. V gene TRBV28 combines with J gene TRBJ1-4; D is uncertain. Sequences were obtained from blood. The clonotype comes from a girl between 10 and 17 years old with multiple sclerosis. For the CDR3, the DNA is TGTGCCAGCAGTCCGTGGGAATATGCAACTAATGAAAAACCGTTTTTT. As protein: CASSPWEYATNEKPFF.